This TCR beta chain was profiled in a study of shared clonotypes between healthy human individuals. General observations from the study: With few donors, the genetic and exposure-history diversity represented was limited.

The CDR3 extends over 17 amino acids. J lost 2 bases, V lost 8 bases, and 15 bases had no gene match. Per the germline V gene, CDR1 is MNHEY and CDR2 is SMNVEV (reference sequence). About this clone itself: Its target is not known.

The sequencing of unsorted PBMC DNA took place on ten immunoSEQ deep assay plates. Original processing notes: For the immunoSEQ data, sequences were junction-only without quality scores, so filtering differed. The data were produced by immunoSEQ multiplex PCR, yet TCRdb's version contains in-frame clones alone and is incomplete. V, J and clone size were drawn from that table, and D and trimming were deduced from the DNA. The sample includes 550,000 to 600,000 clones, around 78% of them seen just once. The rearrangement joins TRBV27 to TRBJ2-4; TRBD1 matches 7 bases. Sample: PBMCs. The sequence was collected from a woman aged 40-49 years in good health. Some clones in this sample may be carry-over from other donors' samples. The CDR3 reads CASPTSGQASSKNIQYF. The CDR3 DNA reads TGTGCCAGCCCCACTTCCGGACAGGCTTCGTCCAAAAACATTCAGTACTTC.